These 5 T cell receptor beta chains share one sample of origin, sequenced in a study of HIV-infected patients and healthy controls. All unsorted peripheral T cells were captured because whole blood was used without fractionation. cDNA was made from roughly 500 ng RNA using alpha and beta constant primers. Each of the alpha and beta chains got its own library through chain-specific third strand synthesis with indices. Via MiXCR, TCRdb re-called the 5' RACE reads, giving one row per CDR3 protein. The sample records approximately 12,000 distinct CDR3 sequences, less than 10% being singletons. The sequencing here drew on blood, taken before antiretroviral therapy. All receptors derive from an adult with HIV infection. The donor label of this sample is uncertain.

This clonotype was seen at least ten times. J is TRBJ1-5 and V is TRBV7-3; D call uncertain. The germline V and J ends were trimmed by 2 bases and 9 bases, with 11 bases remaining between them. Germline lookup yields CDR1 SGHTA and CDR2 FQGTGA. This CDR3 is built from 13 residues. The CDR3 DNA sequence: TGTGCCAGCAGCTTAGGAAAAGCGAGGCCCCAGCATTTT. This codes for CASSLGKARPQHF.

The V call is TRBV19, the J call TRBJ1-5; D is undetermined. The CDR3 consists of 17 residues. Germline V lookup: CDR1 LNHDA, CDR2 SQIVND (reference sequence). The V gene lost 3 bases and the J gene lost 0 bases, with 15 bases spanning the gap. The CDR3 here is CASSITRISYSNQPQHF. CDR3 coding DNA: TGTGCCAGTAGTATCACACGGATTTCTTATAGCAATCAGCCCCAGCATTTT.

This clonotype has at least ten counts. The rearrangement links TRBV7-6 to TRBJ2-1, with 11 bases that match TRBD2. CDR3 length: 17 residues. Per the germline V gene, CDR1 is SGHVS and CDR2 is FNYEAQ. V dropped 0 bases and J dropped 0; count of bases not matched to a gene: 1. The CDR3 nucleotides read TGTGCCAGCAGCTTAGCTAGCGGGAGGGCCTCCTACAATGAGCAGTTCTTC. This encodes CASSLASGRASYNEQFF.

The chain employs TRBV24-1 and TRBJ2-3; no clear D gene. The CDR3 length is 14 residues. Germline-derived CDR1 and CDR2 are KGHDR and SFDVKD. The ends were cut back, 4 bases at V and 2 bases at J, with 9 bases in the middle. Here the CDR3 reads CATSEGSPTDTQYF. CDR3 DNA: TGTGCCACCAGTGAAGGTTCCCCCACAGATACGCAGTATTTT.

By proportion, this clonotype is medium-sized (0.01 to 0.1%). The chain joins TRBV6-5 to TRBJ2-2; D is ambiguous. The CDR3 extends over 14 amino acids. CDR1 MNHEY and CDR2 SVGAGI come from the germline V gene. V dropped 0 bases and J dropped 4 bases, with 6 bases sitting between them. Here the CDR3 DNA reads TGTGCCAGCAGTTACTCGCTAGGCACCGGGGAGCTGTTTTTT. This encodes CASSYSLGTGELFF.